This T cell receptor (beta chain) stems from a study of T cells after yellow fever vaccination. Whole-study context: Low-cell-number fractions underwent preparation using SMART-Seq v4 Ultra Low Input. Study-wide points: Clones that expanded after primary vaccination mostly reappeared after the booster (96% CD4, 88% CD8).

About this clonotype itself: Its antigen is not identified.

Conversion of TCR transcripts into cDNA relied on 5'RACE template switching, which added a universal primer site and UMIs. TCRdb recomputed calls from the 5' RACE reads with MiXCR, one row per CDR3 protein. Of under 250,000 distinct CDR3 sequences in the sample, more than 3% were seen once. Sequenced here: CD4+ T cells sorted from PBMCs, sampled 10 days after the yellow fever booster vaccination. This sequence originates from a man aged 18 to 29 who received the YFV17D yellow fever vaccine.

CDR3 amino acids: CATSRDPGTNNEQFF. The CDR3 region has the DNA TGTGCCACCAGCAGAGATCCAGGGACCAACAATGAGCAGTTCTTC. The chain recombines TRBV15 with TRBJ2-1; D may be TRBD1 or TRBD2 (5 bases each). Germline V gives CDR1 LNHNV, CDR2 YYDKDF (reference sequence). This CDR3 comprises 15 residues. The V end lost 0 bases, the J end lost 5 bases, and 11 bases lay between the germline ends.